These 10 T cell receptor beta chains came from one sample sequenced in a study of T cells in Graves' hyperthyroidism and ophthalmopathy. Regions amplified from RNA transcripts were the TCR beta CDR3 regions. First-round RT-PCR of the TCR CDR3 relied on the HTBI primer set. TCRdb re-analysed the multiplex PCR reads in MiXCR, keeping a single row per CDR3 protein. The table records 700,000 or so distinct CDR3 sequences, approximately 14% of them present only once. Sequences were obtained from blood. The receptors come from a woman aged 45-65 years with Graves' ophthalmopathy.

The gene calls are TRBV28 and TRBJ2-7; tentatively, D is TRBD2 (6 bases). The ends were cut back, 5 bases at V and 7 bases at J, with 18 bases in the middle. The CDR3 covers 14 residues. Germline CDR1 MDHEN, CDR2 SYDVKM. The CDR3: CASSPGTPVVEQYF. The DNA for the CDR3 is TGTGCCAGCAGTCCCGGGACTCCAGTTGTGGAGCAGTACTTC.

In this sample, this clonotype turned up many times. The chain is built from TRBV18 and TRBJ2-2; tentative D call: TRBD2 (5 bases). Germline V lookup: CDR1 KGHSH, CDR2 LQKENI. This CDR3 spans 14 amino acids. V lost 2 bases and J 4 bases, leaving 8 bases between the germline ends. In DNA form, the CDR3 reads TGTGCCAGCTCACCAGGGAGAGGCACCGGGGAGCTGTTTTTT. Protein product: CASSPGRGTGELFF.

The rearrangement links TRBV9 to TRBJ1-1; D ambiguous. Germline lookup yields CDR1 SGDLS and CDR2 YYNGEE. There are 14 residues in the CDR3. Deletions cut 0 bases from V and 1 base from J, with 7 bases between. The CDR3 coding sequence is TGTGCCAGCAGCGTAGCTACAGAGAACACTGAAGCTTTCTTT. Translated: CASSVATENTEAFF.

This chain joins TRBV3-1 and TRBJ1-6, with a possible D match to TRBD1 (5 bases). The CDR3 is made up of 15 amino acids. Trimming removed 1 base from V and 9 bases from J, with 13 bases in between. Germline CDR1 is LGHDT and CDR2 is YNNKEL (reference sequence). The CDR3 DNA is TGTGCCAGCAGCCAAGGGACAATACCTAGTTCACCCCTCCACTTT. Its protein product is CASSQGTIPSSPLHF.

On this clonotype: A read error is possible here, since a much larger clone lies one base away. V usage is TRBV7-2 and J usage is TRBJ2-7; TRBD2 aligns across 11 bases. Losses at the gene ends were 5 bases for V and 5 bases for J; bases not matched to a gene: 5. CDR1 is SGHTA and CDR2 is FQGNSA in the germline V gene. The CDR3 extends over 14 amino acids. The CDR3 spells CASSPSGRIHEQYF. The DNA for the CDR3 is TGTGCCAGCAGCCCTAGCGGGAGGATCCACGAGCAGTACTTC.

This clonotype was detected many times. The V and J genes are TRBV9 and TRBJ2-7; the D is unclear. Trimming took 0 bases from V and 0 from J, leaving 10 bases between them. The germline V gene encodes CDR1 SGDLS and CDR2 YYNGEE. This CDR3 is 15 amino acids long. The CDR3 sequence is CASSVGSLGSYEQYF. For the CDR3, the DNA is TGTGCCAGCAGCGTAGGGTCGTTGGGCTCCTACGAGCAGTACTTC.

This clonotype was seen a handful of times. The genes are TRBV9 and TRBJ2-3; D is undetermined. Trimming pared 0 bases from V and 0 bases from J, leaving 11 bases between. This CDR3 is built from 16 residues. CDR1 and CDR2 from the germline V gene are SGDLS and YYNGEE. For the CDR3, the DNA is TGTGCCAGCAGCGTAGTTGGACGCTCTAGCACAGATACGCAGTATTTT. Protein: CASSVVGRSSTDTQYF.

This clonotype came up a few times. V is TRBV4-2 and J is TRBJ2-2, with a tentative D call TRBD2 (6 bases). Germline CDR1 is LGHNA and CDR2 is YNFKEQ. CDR3 length equals 15 residues. V was pared by 4 bases and J by 0 bases, with 9 bases between. The CDR3 region has the DNA TGTGCCAGCAGCCTAGCGGAAACGAACACCGGGGAGCTGTTTTTT. Translated, it gives CASSLAETNTGELFF.

This clonotype was recorded at least ten times. The J gene is TRBJ2-3, the V gene TRBV28; 10 bases map to TRBD2. The J segment lost 2 bases and the V segment lost 3 bases, leaving 5 bases of the junction unmatched. The CDR3 consists of 16 residues. Germline V gene sequence: CDR1 MDHEN, CDR2 SYDVKM. The CDR3 here is CASSLGAGGPTDTQYF. CDR3 bases: TGTGCCAGCAGTTTGGGAGCGGGAGGGCCCACAGATACGCAGTATTTT.

About this clonotype itself: A read error may explain this, as a much larger clone is one base away. The chain employs TRBV7-3 and TRBJ2-3; no firm D call. Per the germline V gene, CDR1 is SGHTA and CDR2 is FQGTGA. Trimming removed 2 bases from V and 4 bases from J, with 16 bases in between. This CDR3 has 16 amino acids. The CDR3 nucleotides are TGTGCCAGCAGCTTAGCCTCAGCCCTATCCCCAGATACGCAGTATTTT. The encoded protein is CASSLASALSPDTQYF.